A selection of T cell receptor beta chains follows, all from one sample in a study of T cell responses to AZD1222 COVID-19 vaccine. Profiling relied on immunoSEQ multiplex PCR, and the TCRdb table lists in-frame clones only, not all of them. This table has some 150,000 clones, around nine tenths appearing once. This specimen was peripheral blood, taken on day 0 of AZD1222 vaccination. Source of these receptors: an adult in good health. CDR3s include the opening cysteine and the closing phenylalanine or tryptophan. The D gene is left open where the match is weak. Size is stated for part of the rows, as once, few or many counts, or as a class when the clone is expanded.

abundance	d_gene	v_gene	j_gene	CDR3aa	CDR3nt
NA	NA	TRBV19	TRBJ1-1	CASLSWGGRMSTEAFF	TGTGCCAGTTTATCGTGGGGGGGGCGTATGAGCACTGAAGCTTTCTTT
NA	NA	TRBV27	TRBJ1-1	CASTPWGANEAFF	TGTGCCAGCACCCCATGGGGGGCGAATGAAGCTTTCTTT
NA	NA	TRBV11-2	TRBJ1-1	CASSPVGGNTEAFF	TGTGCCAGCAGCCCCGTAGGAGGGAACACTGAAGCTTTCTTT
NA	TRBD1	TRBV5-1	TRBJ1-4	CASSRDRAEKLFF	TGCGCCAGCAGCCGGGACAGGGCTGAAAAACTGTTTTTT
NA	NA	TRBV6-6	TRBJ2-7	CASSASSSYEQYF	TGTGCCTCTTCGGCTTCCAGCTCCTACGAGCAGTACTTC
NA	TRBD2	TRBV7-8	TRBJ2-7	CASTSSVAERGEQYF	TGTGCCAGTACCTCCTCCGTGGCTGAGCGGGGGGAGCAGTACTTC
NA	NA	TRBV7-2	TRBJ2-7	CASSLSPDFYEQYF	TGTGCCAGCAGCTTAAGCCCCGACTTCTACGAGCAGTACTTC
once	NA	TRBV5-5	TRBJ1-3	CASSFWRAPSGNTIYF	TGTGCCAGCAGCTTTTGGAGGGCACCCTCTGGAAACACCATATATTTT
NA	NA	TRBV6-5	TRBJ1-3	CASSYSGDNSGNTIYF	TGTGCCAGCAGTTACTCAGGGGACAACTCTGGAAACACCATATATTTT
NA	NA	TRBV15	TRBJ1-4	CATSRPGTNEKLFF	TGTGCCACCAGCAGACCCGGCACTAATGAAAAACTGTTTTTT
NA	NA	TRBV7-6	TRBJ1-5	CASSWGGGQPQHF	TGTGCCAGCAGTTGGGGGGGTGGACAGCCCCAGCATTTT
NA	NA	TRBV7-3	TRBJ1-1	CASSFWVNTEAFF	TGTGCCAGCAGCTTCTGGGTGAACACTGAAGCTTTCTTT
once	TRBD2	TRBV4-2	TRBJ2-1	CASSLGLARDNEQFF	TGTGCCAGCAGCCTCGGACTAGCGAGGGACAATGAGCAGTTCTTC
NA	NA	TRBV13	TRBJ1-1	CASSQYRRTEAFF	TGTGCCAGCAGCCAGTATCGGCGGACTGAAGCTTTCTTT
once	TRBD1	TRBV7-9	TRBJ1-1	CASSSDRGDIMNTEAFF	TGTGCCAGCAGCTCCGACAGGGGAGATATCATGAACACTGAAGCTTTCTTT
few	NA	TRBV29-1	TRBJ2-7	CSVGPGGGYEQYF	TGCAGCGTCGGACCAGGGGGAGGCTACGAGCAGTACTTC
NA	TRBD2	TRBV5-6	TRBJ2-5	CASSSPGRLAEETQYF	TGTGCCAGCAGCTCACCGGGAAGACTAGCGGAAGAGACCCAGTACTTC
NA	NA	TRBV15	TRBJ2-2	CATSRGQMVTGELFF	TGTGCCACCAGCAGAGGACAGATGGTGACCGGGGAGCTGTTTTTT
NA	NA	TRBV5-1	TRBJ2-4	CASSLGLGAKNIQYF	TGCGCCAGCAGCTTGGGTCTCGGGGCCAAAAACATTCAGTACTTC
once	NA	TRBV28	TRBJ2-7	CASSLGGALTSYEQYF	TGTGCCAGCAGTTTAGGAGGGGCTCTGACCTCCTACGAGCAGTACTTC
NA	NA	TRBV7-3	TRBJ2-7	CASSLGRDYEQYF	TGTGCCAGCAGCCTAGGCAGGGATTACGAGCAGTACTTC
NA	NA	TRBV7-9	TRBJ2-3	CASTGTSTDTQYF	TGTGCCAGCACGGGGACTAGCACAGATACGCAGTATTTT
NA	NA	TRBV28	TRBJ1-3	CASSWVLEGRNTIYF	TGTGCCAGCAGTTGGGTCCTGGAGGGAAGAAACACCATATATTTT
NA	NA	TRBV10-3	TRBJ2-3	CAIKTSTDTQYF	TGTGCCATAAAAACCAGCACAGATACGCAGTATTTT
NA	NA	TRBV20-1	TRBJ1-4	CSASRPFNEKLFF	TGCAGTGCTAGTAGGCCATTTAATGAAAAACTGTTTTTT
NA	NA	TRBV5-1	TRBJ2-7	CASSLGHIGAYEQYF	TGCGCCAGCAGCCTCGGACACATTGGGGCCTACGAGCAGTACTTC
NA	TRBD2	TRBV28	TRBJ2-3	CASSPLAGTSGREFADTQYF	TGTGCCAGCAGTCCCCTGGCAGGGACTAGCGGGAGGGAGTTCGCAGATACGCAGTATTTT
NA	NA	TRBV3-1/TRBV3-2	TRBJ2-3	CASSQVGGPTDTQYF	TGTGCCAGCAGCCAAGTGGGGGGGCCCACAGATACGCAGTATTTT
NA	NA	TRBV7-9	TRBJ2-7	CASSLAYRGEQYF	TGTGCCAGCAGCTTAGCTTATCGGGGCGAGCAGTACTTC
NA	TRBD2	TRBV9	TRBJ2-2	CASSARERAGGTGELFF	TGTGCCAGCAGCGCCAGGGAAAGGGCGGGGGGCACCGGGGAGCTGTTTTTT
few	TRBD1	TRBV29-1	TRBJ1-1	CSVDRVGNTEAFF	TGCAGCGTCGACAGGGTGGGGAACACTGAAGCTTTCTTT
NA	TRBD1	TRBV29-1	TRBJ2-5	CSVEWTGSKTQYF	TGCAGCGTTGAATGGACAGGGTCGAAGACCCAGTACTTC